The TCR delta chain described here comes from a study of γδ T cells in repeated Plasmodium falciparum infection listed by TCRdb under 2021. At the level of the whole study: Malian children exposed to intense seasonal malaria transmission were enrolled in the natural-infection arm and compared with Australian children matched for age and gender. The study looked at how repeated Plasmodium falciparum infection shapes the human gammadelta T cell repertoire, using both natural infection in Mali and controlled human malaria infection. Four controlled human malaria infections were administered to five malaria-naive U.S. adults over roughly 600 days by bites from P. falciparum NF54-infected Anopheles stephensi mosquitoes. Samples from controlled-infection subjects were taken at baseline, right before selected infections, and 21 days after each infection. Malian gammadelta TCR repertoires were analysed cross-sectionally during no-transmission periods and longitudinally across acute febrile malaria episodes. General conclusions and limits of the study: In Vdelta2-negative gammadelta TCR repertoires, which were largely Vdelta1+, repeated controlled infections appeared to drive waves of new clonotype selection. Compared with the repertoires of Australian children, the Vdelta2-negative gammadelta TCR repertoires of Malian children appeared more clonally expanded, less diverse and less shared. The Malian cohort was drawn from a small rural village made up mostly of one ethnic group, which limits generalizability. A highly stable polyclonal repertoire over time and infection, with many inter-individual overlapping TCRgamma sequences, was shown by Vgamma9/Vdelta2+ TCR repertoires. Analysis of inter-individual variability in gammadelta T cell responses was limited by the small size of the controlled-infection cohort.

For bulk TCR repertoire analysis, Vgamma9/Vdelta2+ and Vdelta2-negative gammadelta T cell populations were flow-sorted out of peripheral blood mononuclear cells. Receptor libraries were prepared by multiplex PCR. TCRdb names Illumina MiSeq as the instrument used. From each sorted gammadelta T cell sample, both TCR gamma (TRG) and TCR delta (TRD) chains were sequenced. Per the original workflow: The repertoire analyses drew on clonotype tree plots, the accumulated frequency of the top 20 clonotypes, and diversity index (DI) and D75 metrics. After TCRdb called clones again from the public reads with CATT, rows with identical DNA were merged. TCRdb, not the original authors, processed these V and J calls. The sample includes around 50,000 delta-chain clones, with around 2% observed a single time. The ten most abundant clones make up around 25% of the sample. V and J are trimmed by 1 base and 2 bases, and the gene matches miss 20 bases of the junction. CDR1 TSWWSYY and CDR2 QGS are derived from the germline V gene. The CDR3 runs 22 residues from the cysteine to the phenylalanine. CDR3 DNA only is kept here, 66 bases in frame from base 1.

This clone was counted many times. Its antigen is still unknown. The TCRdb protein, from a much larger clone, departs from this DNA's translation at residue 10, likely by read error; the protein shown derives from the DNA. The chain joins TRDV1 to TRDJ1; 12 junctional bases match TRDD3. The TCR comes from a pool of human donors (malaria-infected and uninfected, not separated). Input material: gamma-delta T cells from blood. Here is the DNA: TGTGCTCTTGGGGAACCCCCGGGATTCATGCTGGGGGATACGGTTCGTACCGATAAACTCATCTTT. The translation is CALGEPPGFMLGDTVRTDKLIF.